One sample yielded the 21 T cell receptor beta chains listed below, sequenced in a study of T cell repertoires in cytomegalovirus infection. MiXCR was run by TCRdb on the reads, yielding one entry per CDR3 protein. The sample consists of about 330,000 distinct CDR3 sequences, more than 9% of them appearing once. Sequenced input: PBMCs. The receptors here all came from a human donor in good health (CMV status not recorded). Some clones in this sample may be carry-over from other donors' samples.

The V call is TRBV15, the J call TRBJ2-1; maybe TRBD2 (6 bases). The CDR3 length is 15 residues. Germline loops: CDR1 LNHNV, CDR2 YYDKDF (reference sequence). The V end was cut by 5 bases, the J end by 4 bases, with 15 bases between. The CDR3 protein is CATSGGLHEYNEQFF. In DNA form, the CDR3 reads TGTGCCACCAGCGGGGGACTCCACGAGTACAATGAGCAGTTCTTC.

The chain links TRBV6-2 or TRBV6-3 to TRBJ2-3; D is possibly TRBD2 (5 bases). The CDR3 runs to 15 residues. Deletions cut 2 bases from V and 6 bases from J, with 15 bases between. Per the germline V gene, CDR1 is MNHEY and CDR2 is SVGEGT. The CDR3 nucleotides read TGTGCCAGCAGTTACACAAGCGGCCCGGGGGATACGCAGTATTTT. Translated: CASSYTSGPGDTQYF.

In its sample, this clonotype was seen many times. The gene calls are TRBV7-2 and TRBJ1-1; the D gene is possibly TRBD1 (6 bases). The germline gives CDR1 SGHTA, CDR2 FQGNSA. The CDR3 is 13 amino acids. V was shortened by 5 bases and J by 3 bases, with 10 bases between the two germline ends. CDR3 region: CASSQNRDTEAFF. CDR3 bases: TGTGCCAGCAGCCAAAACAGGGACACTGAAGCTTTCTTT.

There are a few counts of this clonotype. V and J are TRBV20-1 and TRBJ2-1; 16 bases line up with TRBD2. The CDR3 length is 15 residues. The germline V gene encodes CDR1 DFQATT and CDR2 SNEGSKA (reference sequence). Trimming at V came to 5 bases and at J to 6 bases, leaving 4 bases not matched to a gene. In DNA, the CDR3 is TGCAGTGCTTCGGGACTAGCGGGGGGGGGCAATGAGCAGTTCTTC. It is translated as CSASGLAGGGNEQFF.

This clonotype was seen only a few times. The V call is TRBV12-3 or TRBV12-4, the J call TRBJ2-5, with 7 bases that match TRBD1. The ends lost 5 bases at V and 4 bases at J; junction bases unmatched: 19. The CDR3 has 18 amino acids. The CDR3 nucleotides read TGTGCCAGCAGTCGGAAGTCAGGGGGTTCGGCGGGCGGAGAGACCCAGTACTTC. Translation: CASSRKSGGSAGGETQYF.

This clonotype was seen repeatedly, ten times or more. This chain joins TRBV4-3 and TRBJ2-1, with 10 bases fitting TRBD2. V was pared by 4 bases and J by 9 bases, with 12 bases of the junction left unmatched. CDR1 is LGHNA, CDR2 YSLEER, per germline. The CDR3 spans 16 residues. This chain's CDR3 is CASSLHGLAGDLEQFF. The CDR3 nucleotides are TGCGCCAGCAGCCTTCACGGGCTAGCGGGAGACCTTGAGCAGTTCTTC.

This chain connects TRBV28 to TRBJ2-3; 7 nucleotides agree with TRBD2. The J segment lost 5 bases and the V segment lost 6 bases, leaving 29 bases of the junction unmatched. Germline assignment: CDR1 MDHEN and CDR2 SYDVKM. This CDR3 spans 21 amino acids. The CDR3 DNA reads as TGTGCCAGCAGCCCGTCTGGTTATGGCGCCACGGAGGGAGGGTCGGGAGATACGCAGTATTTT. It translates to CASSPSGYGATEGGSGDTQYF.

DNA of the CDR3: TGCAGCGTTGAGGGAGGACAGTCGAAATTCGGGCAGTACTTC. It encodes CSVEGGQSKFGQYF. This chain links TRBV29-1 with TRBJ2-4, with D perhaps assigned TRBD1 or TRBD2 (6 bases each). The CDR3 spans 14 residues. The germline V and J ends were trimmed by 3 bases and 13 bases, with 22 bases remaining between them. Germline V lookup: CDR1 SQVTM, CDR2 ANQGSEA.

A few counts support this clonotype. The V and J genes are TRBV7-3 and TRBJ2-7, with TRBD2 matching 8 bases. After removal of 3 bases from V and 4 bases from J, the junction contained 8 bases not matched to a gene. The germline CDR1 and CDR2 sequences are SGHTA and FQGTGA. The CDR3 is 15 residues long. This CDR3 is CASSFGSGGPYEQYF. The CDR3 DNA is TGTGCCAGCAGCTTCGGGTCGGGAGGGCCATACGAGCAGTACTTC.

This clonotype was observed a few times. This rearrangement joins TRBV6-6 to TRBJ1-2; D possibly corresponds to TRBD1 (6 bases). Germline-derived CDR1 and CDR2 are MNHNY and SVGAGI (reference sequence). This CDR3 has 14 residues. V lost 6 bases to trimming and J lost 8 bases, with 19 bases between them. CDR3 sequence reads: CASSRGDKSWGYTF. For the CDR3, the DNA is TGTGCCAGCAGCCGCGGGGACAAATCATGGGGCTACACCTTC.

There are a few counts of this clonotype. The V gene is TRBV30, the J gene TRBJ1-2; a weak D match, TRBD1 (6 bases). Germline CDR1 is GTSNPN and CDR2 is SVGIG (reference sequence). This CDR3 region has 13 residues. Trimming removed 0 bases from V and 5 bases from J, with 10 bases in between. CDR3 nucleotide sequence: TGTGCCTGGAGTGTAGGGGGAACGTATGGCTACACCTTC. It is translated as CAWSVGGTYGYTF. The full variable domain, its missing parts supplied by reference TRBV30 and TRBJ1-2, is SQTIHQWPATLVQPVGSPLSLECTVEGTSNPNLYWYRQAAGRGLQLLFYSVGIGQISSEVPQNLSASRPQDRQFILSSKKLLLSDSGFYLCAWSVGGTYGYTFGSGTRLTVV.

This clonotype was counted once. Relative to the germline gene, one junction end is altered; a read error may explain this. The rearrangement links TRBV6-2 or TRBV6-3 to TRBJ2-1; no firm D call. CDR3 length equals 15 residues. CDR1 and CDR2 (germline): MNHEY, SVGEGT. Written as DNA, the CDR3 is TGTGCCAGCAGTTTTGAAGGGTATTCCTACAATGAGCAGATCTTC. Its translation is CASSFEGYSYNEQIF.

This clonotype was seen repeatedly, ten times or more. In DNA, the CDR3 is TGTGCCAGCATGGACACTGAAGCTTTCTTT. Encoded protein: CASMDTEAFF. The rearrangement uses TRBV25-1 and TRBJ1-1; D gene ambiguous. There are 10 residues in the CDR3. The V and J ends lost 7 bases and 3 bases respectively, with 3 bases between them. Germline CDR1 is MGHDK and CDR2 is SYGVNS.

The chain combines TRBV20-1 with TRBJ1-2; the match to TRBD1 covers 8 bases. The germline V gene has CDR1 DFQATT and CDR2 SNEGSKA (reference sequence). With 6 bases clipped from V and 10 bases from J, the junction kept 7 bases outside the gene matches. This CDR3 has 11 residues. CDR3 in amino acids: CSALPGQDYTF. The CDR3 DNA follows: TGCAGTGCCCTCCCGGGACAGGACTACACCTTC.

The chain has TRBV6-2 or TRBV6-3 and TRBJ1-1, with 8 bases aligning to TRBD1. Germline CDR1 MNHEY, CDR2 SVGEGT. CDR3 length: 17 residues. J was trimmed by 0 bases and V by 6 bases; bases with no gene match: 12. The chain's CDR3 is CASRTDREYYMNTEAFF. The CDR3 DNA reads as TGTGCCAGCAGGACGGACAGGGAATACTATATGAACACTGAAGCTTTCTTT.

In this sample, this clonotype turned up many times. The rearrangement uses TRBV12-3 or TRBV12-4 and TRBJ1-5, with 9 positions matching TRBD1. With 6 bases clipped from V and 11 bases from J, the junction kept 11 bases outside the gene matches. The CDR3 has 14 amino acids. The CDR3 DNA reads as TGTGCCAGCAGCCAGACAGGGGGTTTGGGGGCCCAGCATTTT. Protein: CASSQTGGLGAQHF.

This clonotype was counted only a few times. The genes are TRBV2 and TRBJ2-1; 8 bases line up with TRBD1. Germline assignment: CDR1 SNHLY and CDR2 FYNNEI. This CDR3 spans 14 amino acids. The V gene end was trimmed by 4 bases and the J gene end by 6 bases; junction bases not matched to a gene: 5. The DNA for the CDR3 is TGTGCCAGCAGTGGGACAGGGAGGCGCAATGAGCAGTTCTTC. This codes for CASSGTGRRNEQFF.

This clonotype was detected only a few times. The chain joins TRBV11-2 to TRBJ2-7, with TRBD1 matching over 8 bases. The CDR3 covers 14 residues. In germline, CDR1 is SGHAT, CDR2 FQNNGV. Trimming took 3 bases from V and 2 from J; bases not matched to a gene: 3. CDR3 sequence: CASSFTGQAYEQYF. The CDR3 DNA sequence: TGTGCCAGCAGCTTTACGGGACAGGCCTACGAGCAGTACTTC.

This clonotype occurred many times. The rearrangement joins TRBV7-9 to TRBJ2-2; 12 positions agree with TRBD2. The germline V gene has CDR1 SEHNR and CDR2 FQNEAQ (reference sequence). CDR3 size: 18 residues. V lost 2 bases and J lost 0; bases outside the gene matches: 4. The CDR3 sequence: CASSLTSGRIANTGELFF. DNA for the CDR3: TGTGCCAGCAGCTTAACTAGCGGGAGGATCGCGAACACCGGGGAGCTGTTTTTT.

This clonotype has a count of ten or more. J is TRBJ2-3 and V is TRBV7-2; D is unresolved. The CDR3 length is 12 residues. Germline CDR1 and CDR2: SGHTA and FQGNSA. Trimming cost V 5 bases and J 3 bases, with 6 bases left between them. CDR3 loop: CASSGGTDTQYF. DNA of the CDR3: TGTGCCAGCAGCGGCGGTACAGATACGCAGTATTTT.

This clonotype was counted at least ten times. This chain connects TRBV27 to TRBJ1-5, with D possibly being TRBD1 (5 bases). The CDR3 has 17 amino acids. Germline CDR1 is MNHEY and CDR2 is SMNVEV (reference sequence). Trimming cost V 5 bases and J 7 bases, with 24 bases left between them. The CDR3 region has the DNA TGTGCCAGCAGTCCCTCCTTATGGCAGGGCGGGCGGCAGCCCCAGCATTTT. Protein: CASSPSLWQGGRQPQHF.